Presented here are 7 T cell receptor beta chains from one specimen sequenced in a study of T cell changes during pregnancy in multiple sclerosis. The data were produced by immunoSEQ multiplex PCR, yet TCRdb's version contains in-frame clones alone and is incomplete. The table has roughly 40,000 clones, 91% seen once. Sequenced here: CD8+ T cells from peripheral blood mononuclear cells, sampled before pregnancy. Receptors originate from a female donor with multiple sclerosis, enrolled in a pregnancy study.

This chain links TRBV15 with TRBJ2-7; weak D call: TRBD2 (5 bases). Trimming cost V 10 bases and J 3 bases, with 22 bases left between them. Germline assignment: CDR1 LNHNV and CDR2 YYDKDF (reference sequence). The CDR3 has 15 residues. The CDR3 nucleotides read TGTGCCAAGAAACTAGAGGTCCTTGGATGCTACGAGCAGTACTTC. Translating gives CAKKLEVLGCYEQYF.

This clone was picked up one time. This chain connects TRBV28 to TRBJ1-5; possibly TRBD1 for D (6 bases). In germline, CDR1 is MDHEN, CDR2 SYDVKM. This CDR3 contains 14 residues. Trimming removed 6 bases at V and 7 bases at J, with 16 bases between. CDR3 nucleotide sequence: TGTGCCAGCAGGGTCCCGCAGGGGAAGCAGCCCCAGCATTTT. The encoded protein is CASRVPQGKQPQHF.

The V and J genes are TRBV13 and TRBJ2-7; 7 bases agree with TRBD1. This CDR3 is 13 amino acids long. After removal of 7 bases from V and 2 bases from J, the junction contained 5 bases not matched to a gene. Germline assignment: CDR1 PRHDT and CDR2 FYEKMQ (reference sequence). The CDR3 sequence is CASTRGQTYEQYF. The CDR3 DNA is TGTGCCAGCACTAGGGGACAGACCTACGAGCAGTACTTC. Full variable domain (outside the CDR3, taken from reference TRBV13 and TRBJ2-7): AAGVIQSPRHLIKEKRETATLKCYPIPRHDTVYWYQQGPGQDPQFLISFYEKMQSDKGSIPDRFSAQQFSDYHSELNMSSLELGDSALYFCASTRGQTYEQYFGPGTRLTVT.

The chain employs TRBV27 and TRBJ2-1; maybe TRBD2 (5 bases). The CDR3 has 16 amino acids. Trimming pared 6 bases from V and 0 bases from J, leaving 15 bases between. Per the germline V gene, CDR1 is MNHEY and CDR2 is SMNVEV (reference sequence). The CDR3 spells CASRRPGSYSYNEQFF. In nucleotides, the CDR3 is TGTGCCAGCAGGCGACCGGGGTCCTACTCCTACAATGAGCAGTTCTTC.

The chain employs TRBV28 and TRBJ1-5, with D possibly being TRBD1 (6 bases). Trimming left V 3 bases short and J 3 bases short, with 9 bases between. The germline CDR1 and CDR2 sequences are MDHEN and SYDVKM. This CDR3 is built from 14 residues. CDR3 coding DNA: TGTGCCAGCAGTTTTAACAGGGCCAATCAGCCCCAGCATTTT. It encodes CASSFNRANQPQHF. The variable domain in full, with the rest retrieved from reference TRBV28 and TRBJ1-5, is DVKVTQSSRYLVKRTGEKVFLECVQDMDHENMFWYRQDPGLGLRLIYFSYDVKMKEKGDIPEGYSVSREKKERFSLILESASTNQTSMYLCASSFNRANQPQHFGDGTRLSIL.

This chain joins TRBV19 and TRBJ2-4, with 9 bases aligning to TRBD2. V lost 7 bases, J lost 8 bases, and 3 bases stayed unmatched. The CDR3 is made up of 12 amino acids. The V gene's germline CDR1 is LNHDA and CDR2 SQIVND (reference sequence). CDR3 coding DNA: TGTGCCAGTAATAGCGGGAGCTACATTCAGTACTTC. It translates to CASNSGSYIQYF.

A single count supports this clone. The CDR3 here is CASSLAYGGELFF. The CDR3 DNA reads TGTGCCAGCAGCTTAGCGTACGGCGGGGAGCTGTTTTTT. The rearrangement joins TRBV13 to TRBJ2-2; D unresolved. Between the trimmed V and J ends, which lost 1 base and 7 bases, there was a span of 7 bases. The CDR3 is 13 amino acids. Per germline, CDR1 PRHDT and CDR2 FYEKMQ (reference sequence).